A selection of T cell receptor beta chains follows, all from one sample in a study of blood T cells in healthy people across ages. TCRdb used MiXCR to reprocess the 5' RACE reads, holding one entry per CDR3 protein. The sample contains fewer than 2 million distinct CDR3 sequences, 35% to 50% of which appear only once. Material for sequencing was blood. The receptor source for this set is a human donor in good health. CDR3s include the opening cysteine and the closing phenylalanine or tryptophan. The D gene is left open where the match is weak.

D gene	V gene	J gene	CDR3 protein
.	TRBV7-2	TRBJ2-3	CASSLLGGLVDTQYF
.	TRBV4-2	TRBJ2-7	CASSQERGSDEQYF
.	TRBV6-2/TRBV6-3	TRBJ1-5	CASSYSAYQPQHF
.	TRBV6-5	TRBJ2-1	CASSNTPEYNEQFF
.	TRBV4-3	TRBJ1-2	CASRLQGSNYGYTF
.	TRBV9	TRBJ2-7	CASSPRNSYEQYF
.	TRBV5-1	TRBJ2-3	CASSSGPGNTDTQYF
.	TRBV24-1	TRBJ1-5	CATSERGARQPQHF
.	TRBV5-5	TRBJ1-2	CASSLAVGNRAVDGYTF
.	TRBV7-2	TRBJ2-5	CASSSVAGLETQYF
.	TRBV2	TRBJ1-2	CASSRGRSDYTF
.	TRBV12-3/TRBV12-4	TRBJ1-1	CASRIGRNTEAFF
.	TRBV6-5	TRBJ2-3	CASSYFIGSGTDTQYF
.	TRBV29-1	TRBJ2-2	CSVEEGGPDTGELFF
TRBD1	TRBV11-2	TRBJ1-6	CASSLAHAQGFSYNSPLHF
.	TRBV20-1	TRBJ2-7	CSANLRGIATYEQYF
.	TRBV20-1	TRBJ2-3	CSAGGPGASTDTQYF
.	TRBV6-5	TRBJ2-1	CASSYSDASEGLNLNEQFF
TRBD2	TRBV7-9	TRBJ2-5	CAGSLPHLAGQETQYF
TRBD1	TRBV7-9	TRBJ2-2	CASSLLGQGGELFF
.	TRBV5-1	TRBJ1-2	CASSLIGNSVKMSYGYTF
.	TRBV29-1	TRBJ2-3	CSVGSLTTDTQYF
.	TRBV5-1	TRBJ2-3	CASSGRGDTDTQYF
.	TRBV7-2	TRBJ2-2	CASSFGGRDTGELFF
.	TRBV6-1	TRBJ1-1	CASTQGVNTKAFF